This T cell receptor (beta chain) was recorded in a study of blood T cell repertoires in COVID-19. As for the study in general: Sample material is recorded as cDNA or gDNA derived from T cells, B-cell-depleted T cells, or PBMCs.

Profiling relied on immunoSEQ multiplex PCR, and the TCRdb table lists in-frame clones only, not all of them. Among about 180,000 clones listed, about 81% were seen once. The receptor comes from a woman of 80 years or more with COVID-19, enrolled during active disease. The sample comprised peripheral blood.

The CDR3 here is CASSPSTDTQYF. The DNA for the CDR3 is TGTGCCAGCAGCCCTAGCACAGATACGCAGTATTTT. V is TRBV28 and J is TRBJ2-3; D remains ambiguous. CDR3 length equals 12 residues. Trimming took off 6 bases at V and 0 bases at J, with 4 bases between the two ends. The germline gives CDR1 MDHEN, CDR2 SYDVKM. The full variable domain, completed using reference TRBV28 and TRBJ2-3, is DVKVTQSSRYLVKRTGEKVFLECVQDMDHENMFWYRQDPGLGLRLIYFSYDVKMKEKGDIPEGYSVSREKKERFSLILESASTNQTSMYLCASSPSTDTQYFGPGTRLTVL.